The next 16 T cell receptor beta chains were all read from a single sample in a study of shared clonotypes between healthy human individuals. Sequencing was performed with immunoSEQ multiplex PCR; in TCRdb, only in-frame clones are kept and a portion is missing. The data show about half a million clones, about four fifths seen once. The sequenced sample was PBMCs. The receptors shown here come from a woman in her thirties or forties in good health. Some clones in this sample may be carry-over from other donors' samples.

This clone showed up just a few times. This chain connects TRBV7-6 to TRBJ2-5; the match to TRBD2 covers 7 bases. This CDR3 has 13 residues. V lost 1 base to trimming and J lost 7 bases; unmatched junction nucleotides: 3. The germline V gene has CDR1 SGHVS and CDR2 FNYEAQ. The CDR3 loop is CASSLVREGTQYF. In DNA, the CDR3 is TGTGCCAGCAGCTTAGTTAGGGAGGGGACCCAGTACTTC.

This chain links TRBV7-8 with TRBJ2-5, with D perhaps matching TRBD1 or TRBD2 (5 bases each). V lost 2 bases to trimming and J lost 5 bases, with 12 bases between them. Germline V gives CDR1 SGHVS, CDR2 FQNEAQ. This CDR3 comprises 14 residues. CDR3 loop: CASSLRVWGETQYF. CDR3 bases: TGTGCCAGCAGCTTAAGGGTATGGGGGGAGACCCAGTACTTC.

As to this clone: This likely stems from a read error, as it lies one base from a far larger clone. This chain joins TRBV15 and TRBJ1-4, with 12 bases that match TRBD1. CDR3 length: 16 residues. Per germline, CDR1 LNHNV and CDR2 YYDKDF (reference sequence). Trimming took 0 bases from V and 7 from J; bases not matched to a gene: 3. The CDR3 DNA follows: TGTGCCACCAGCAGAGATCCGGGACAGGGGGCTGAAAAACTGTTTTTT. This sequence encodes CATSRDPGQGAEKLFF.

CDR3 in DNA: TGTGCCAGTAGTACTATTTCTGGGGCCAACGTCCTGACTTTC. This gives the protein CASSTISGANVLTF. The gene calls are TRBV19 and TRBJ2-6; D is ambiguous. V was trimmed by 4 bases and J by 1 base, leaving 5 bases between them. The CDR3 extends over 14 amino acids. Germline assignment: CDR1 LNHDA and CDR2 SQIVND (reference sequence).

The chain's CDR3 is CASSKSERAYEQYF. The CDR3 DNA reads as TGCGCCAGCAGCAAAAGCGAGAGGGCCTACGAGCAGTACTTC. The gene calls are TRBV10-1 and TRBJ2-5; tentative D call: TRBD2 (5 bases). The DNA end favors TRBJ2-7, so the J call may be wrong. CDR1 is WNHNN and CDR2 is SYGVQD in the germline V gene (reference sequence). The CDR3 runs to 14 residues.

CDR3 in DNA: TGTGCCAGCAGCTTAACAGGGACCCAGTACTTC. This gives the protein CASSLTGTQYF. The chain uses TRBV7-9 and TRBJ2-5, with a tentative D call TRBD1 (5 bases). The V end lost 2 bases, the J end lost 7 bases, and 5 bases lay between the germline ends. CDR1 and CDR2 (germline): SEHNR, FQNEAQ (reference sequence). This CDR3 is built from 11 residues. The full variable domain, with the rest looked up from reference TRBV7-9 and TRBJ2-5, is DTGVSQNPRHKITKRGQNVTFRCDPISEHNRLYWYRQTLGQGPEFLTYFQNEAQLEKSRLLSDRFSAERPKGSFSTLEIQRTEQGDSAMYLCASSLTGTQYFGPGTRLLVL.

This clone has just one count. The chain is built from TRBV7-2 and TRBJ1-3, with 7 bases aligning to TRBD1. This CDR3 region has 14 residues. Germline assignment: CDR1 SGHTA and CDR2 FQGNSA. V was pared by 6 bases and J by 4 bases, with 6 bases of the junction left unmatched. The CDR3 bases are TGTGCCAGCAGTTCACCGGGACAGGGAAACACCATATATTTT. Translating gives CASSSPGQGNTIYF.

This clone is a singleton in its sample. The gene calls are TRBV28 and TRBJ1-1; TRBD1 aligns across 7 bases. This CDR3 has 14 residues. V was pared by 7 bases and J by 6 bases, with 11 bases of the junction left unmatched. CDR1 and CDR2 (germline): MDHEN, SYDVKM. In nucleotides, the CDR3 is TGTGCCAGCACTCTGGGGCAGGGGGGAGCTGAAGCTTTCTTT. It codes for CASTLGQGGAEAFF.

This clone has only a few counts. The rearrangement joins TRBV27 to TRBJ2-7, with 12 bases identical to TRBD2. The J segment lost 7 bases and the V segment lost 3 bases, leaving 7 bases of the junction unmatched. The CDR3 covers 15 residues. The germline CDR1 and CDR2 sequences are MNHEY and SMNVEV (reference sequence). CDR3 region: CASSFWTSGNGEQYF. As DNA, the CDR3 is TGTGCCAGCAGTTTTTGGACTAGCGGGAATGGGGAGCAGTACTTC.

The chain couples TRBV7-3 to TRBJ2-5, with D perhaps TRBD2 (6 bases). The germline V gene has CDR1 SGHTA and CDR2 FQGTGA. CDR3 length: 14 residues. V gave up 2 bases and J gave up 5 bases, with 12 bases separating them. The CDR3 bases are TGTGCCAGCAGCTTAGGGGGAGGTGGGGAGACCCAGTACTTC. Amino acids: CASSLGGGGETQYF.

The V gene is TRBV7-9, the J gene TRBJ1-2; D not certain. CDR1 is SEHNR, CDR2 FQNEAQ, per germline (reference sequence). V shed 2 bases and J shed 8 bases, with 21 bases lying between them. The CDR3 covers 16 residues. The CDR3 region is CASSLSTTDPIGGYTF. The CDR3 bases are TGTGCCAGCAGCTTAAGTACGACGGACCCTATTGGGGGCTACACCTTC.

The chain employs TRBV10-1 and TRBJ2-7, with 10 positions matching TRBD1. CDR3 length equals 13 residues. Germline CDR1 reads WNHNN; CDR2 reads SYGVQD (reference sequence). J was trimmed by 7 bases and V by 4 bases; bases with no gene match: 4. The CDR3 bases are TGCGCCAGCAGTGTGGGACAGGGGACAGAGCAGTACTTC. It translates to CASSVGQGTEQYF.

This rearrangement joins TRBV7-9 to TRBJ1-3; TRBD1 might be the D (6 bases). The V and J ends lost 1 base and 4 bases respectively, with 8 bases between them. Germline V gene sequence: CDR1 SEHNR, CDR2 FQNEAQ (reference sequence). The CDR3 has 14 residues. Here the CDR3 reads CASSLGGGGNTIYF. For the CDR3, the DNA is TGTGCCAGCAGCTTAGGAGGGGGAGGAAACACCATATATTTT.

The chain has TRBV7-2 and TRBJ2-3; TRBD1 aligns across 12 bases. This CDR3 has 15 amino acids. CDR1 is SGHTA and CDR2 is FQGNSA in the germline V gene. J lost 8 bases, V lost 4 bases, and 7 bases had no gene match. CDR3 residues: CASSSHGTGGFTQYF. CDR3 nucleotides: TGTGCCAGCAGCTCCCACGGGACAGGGGGCTTTACGCAGTATTTT.

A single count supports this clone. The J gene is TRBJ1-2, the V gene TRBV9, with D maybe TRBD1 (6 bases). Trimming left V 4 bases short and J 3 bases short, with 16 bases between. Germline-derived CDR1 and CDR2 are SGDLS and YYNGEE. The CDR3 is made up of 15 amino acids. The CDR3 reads CASSPWGGGYYGYTF. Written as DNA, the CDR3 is TGTGCCAGCAGCCCGTGGGGAGGGGGGTACTATGGCTACACCTTC.

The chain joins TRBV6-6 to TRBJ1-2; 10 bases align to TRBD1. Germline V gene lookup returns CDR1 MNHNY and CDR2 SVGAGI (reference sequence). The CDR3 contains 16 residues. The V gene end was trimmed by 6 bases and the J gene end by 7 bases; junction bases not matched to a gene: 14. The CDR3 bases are TGTGCCAGCAGCTCACGGACAGGGGGGCATGTCGGTGGCTACACCTTC. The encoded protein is CASSSRTGGHVGGYTF.